The clone carrying this T cell receptor (beta chain) is termed medium-sized. Its antigen remains unknown. As to time point: blood at routine non-recurrence follow-up after resection. Whole RNA came from tumor, nontumor lung or frozen PBMC and was sequenced without being sorted. The germline V and J ends were trimmed by 5 bases and 1 base, with 8 bases remaining between them. Germline V CDR1 and CDR2: KGHDR, SFDVKD. The CDR3 runs 14 residues. TCR cDNA molecules each had a unique molecular identifier. TCRdb called the 5' RACE reads again in MiXCR, with one record for every CDR3 protein. The sample consists of 3,200 or so distinct CDR3 sequences, around 20% of them appearing once. The sample is drawn from a study of spatial heterogeneity in lung cancer. Study-level results: Blood contained ubiquitous expanded tumor TCRs more at resection than at follow-up.

The source of this sequence is a male donor with early-stage non-small cell lung cancer. This chain joins TRBV24-1 and TRBJ1-5; no clear D. The material was PBMCs, obtained at follow-up. Written as DNA, the CDR3 is TGTGCCACCAGTGTCGGAGGGAGCAATCAGCCCCAGCATTTT. This translates into CATSVGGSNQPQHF.